These 22 T cell receptor beta chains were all obtained from the same sample, sequenced in a study of blood T cell repertoires in COVID-19. The repertoire was sequenced with immunoSEQ multiplex PCR; TCRdb's copy has only in-frame clones and lacks some. This table holds 50,000 to 70,000 clones, around 90% found once. Sequencing was carried out using peripheral blood. The receptors were sampled from a human donor with active COVID-19. The donor label of this sample is uncertain.

The rearrangement uses TRBV27 and TRBJ2-2, with D perhaps matching TRBD2 (6 bases). The CDR3 totals 14 residues. Germline lookup yields CDR1 MNHEY and CDR2 SMNVEV (reference sequence). Deletions cut 5 bases from V and 6 bases from J, with 13 bases between. The CDR3 is CASSRGLFAGELFF. The CDR3 DNA is TGTGCCAGCAGTCGGGGACTTTTCGCCGGGGAGCTGTTTTTT.

The rearrangement uses TRBV2 and TRBJ1-5; 9 nucleotides match TRBD1. CDR1 SNHLY and CDR2 FYNNEI come from the germline V gene. V was clipped by 4 bases and J by 5 bases; unmatched bases: 6. The CDR3 has 15 residues. The CDR3 DNA sequence: TGTGCCAGCAGTGGGGCGGGACAGGGCCATCAGCCCCAGCATTTT. Translating it yields CASSGAGQGHQPQHF.

The chain carries TRBV6-5 and TRBJ1-1; weak D call: TRBD1 (6 bases). This CDR3 is 13 amino acids long. Germline lookup yields CDR1 MNHEY and CDR2 SVGAGI. V lost 8 bases to trimming and J lost 6 bases, with 16 bases between them. The CDR3, as DNA: TGTGCCAGCGGAATAATTGAGGGGGCTGAAGCTTTCTTT. This gives the protein CASGIIEGAEAFF.

The genes are TRBV7-9 and TRBJ2-1; TRBD2 might be the D (7 bases). Trimming stripped 5 bases from V and 3 bases from J, with 14 bases between. CDR1 is SEHNR and CDR2 is FQNEAQ in the germline V gene (reference sequence). The CDR3 runs 15 residues. For the CDR3, the DNA is TGTGCCAGCAGCCTCGCGGGGGCTCTCTACAATGAGCAGTTCTTC. The encoded protein is CASSLAGALYNEQFF. Full variable domain (remainder filled in from reference TRBV7-9 and TRBJ2-1): DTGVSQNPRHKITKRGQNVTFRCDPISEHNRLYWYRQTLGQGPEFLTYFQNEAQLEKSRLLSDRFSAERPKGSFSTLEIQRTEQGDSAMYLCASSLAGALYNEQFFGPGTRLTVL.

The gene calls are TRBV30 and TRBJ2-3; TRBD2 agrees at 9 bases. V shed 5 bases, J shed 4 bases, and the junction held 10 bases outside the gene matches. Germline V gene data show CDR1 as GTSNPN and CDR2 as SVGIG (reference sequence). This CDR3 has 15 residues. CDR3 region: CAWGLPGLAADTQYF. Here the CDR3 DNA reads TGTGCCTGGGGACTTCCGGGACTAGCCGCAGATACGCAGTATTTT.

The chain couples TRBV27 to TRBJ2-1; 7 bases fit TRBD2. J was trimmed by 4 bases and V by 9 bases; bases with no gene match: 9. This CDR3 region has 14 residues. The germline CDR1 and CDR2 sequences are MNHEY and SMNVEV (reference sequence). The CDR3 region is CARLPGLTYNEQFF. CDR3 DNA sequence: TGTGCCAGACTCCCGGGACTAACTTACAATGAGCAGTTCTTC.

This clone was observed once. The chain recombines TRBV11-2 with TRBJ2-3, with TRBD1 matching 10 bases. The CDR3 sequence is 15 residues long. V lost 5 bases and J lost 3; bases outside the gene matches: 5. Per germline, CDR1 SGHAT and CDR2 FQNNGV. CDR3 loop: CASSQDRGRTDTQYF. The CDR3 DNA is TGTGCCAGCAGCCAAGACAGGGGGCGGACAGATACGCAGTATTTT.

The chain couples TRBV5-1 to TRBJ1-1; 7 nucleotides line up with TRBD1. V gave up 5 bases and J gave up 2 bases; unmatched junction bases: 3. CDR1 is SGHRS, CDR2 YFSETQ, per germline. The CDR3 has 13 amino acids. The CDR3 nucleotides are TGCGCCAGCAGTGACAGGGTAAACACTGAAGCTTTCTTT. As protein: CASSDRVNTEAFF. The whole variable domain, filled in from reference TRBV5-1 and TRBJ1-1, reads KAGVTQTPRYLIKTRGQQVTLSCSPISGHRSVSWYQQTPGQGLQFLFEYFSETQRNKGNFPGRFSGRQFSNSRSEMNVSTLELGDSALYLCASSDRVNTEAFFGQGTRLTVV.

The rearrangement uses TRBV5-1 and TRBJ2-7; 10 bases are a match to TRBD1. This CDR3 contains 13 residues. The junction had 3 bases not matched to a gene; V was cut back by 4 bases and J by 5 bases. The germline gives CDR1 SGHRS, CDR2 YFSETQ. CDR3 loop: CASSRTGGDEQYF. The CDR3 DNA reads TGCGCCAGCAGCCGGACAGGGGGGGACGAGCAGTACTTC.

V is TRBV19 and J is TRBJ2-1, with 12 bases lining up with TRBD2. With 7 bases clipped from V and 4 bases from J, the junction kept 8 bases outside the gene matches. Germline CDR1 reads LNHDA; CDR2 reads SQIVND (reference sequence). The CDR3 loop spans 16 amino acids. The CDR3 sequence is CASKELAGGLYNEQFF. Here the CDR3 DNA reads TGTGCCAGTAAGGAACTAGCGGGGGGCCTTTACAATGAGCAGTTCTTC.

Here the CDR3 reads CASSWGTGSYEQYF. The CDR3 nucleotides are TGTGCCAGCAGCTGGGGGACAGGGTCCTACGAGCAGTACTTC. The gene calls are TRBV5-8 and TRBJ2-7; 9 bases line up with TRBD1. V trimming: 3 bases; J trimming: 1 base; junction bases outside the gene matches: 2. There are 14 residues in the CDR3. CDR1 is SGHTS and CDR2 is YDEGEE in the germline V gene.

The V call is TRBV7-3, the J call TRBJ2-5; TRBD1 might be the D (6 bases). Germline CDR1 SGHTA, CDR2 FQGTGA. The CDR3 spans 16 residues. Trimming took off 5 bases at V and 1 base at J, with 17 bases between the two ends. CDR3 in amino acids: CASSPGTGTPQETQYF. For the CDR3, the DNA is TGTGCCAGCAGCCCAGGGACCGGGACACCCCAAGAGACCCAGTACTTC. Full variable domain (remainder filled in from reference TRBV7-3 and TRBJ2-5): GAGVSQTPSNKVTEKGKYVELRCDPISGHTALYWYRQSLGQGPEFLIYFQGTGAADDSGLPNDRFFAVRPEGSVSTLKIQRTERGDSAVYLCASSPGTGTPQETQYFGPGTRLLVL.

On this clone itself: The sample carries other DNA sequences with the same CDR3. The chain has TRBV4-1 and TRBJ1-5; D is ambiguous. V lost 0 bases and J lost 3, with 9 bases in between. The CDR3 covers 15 residues. The germline CDR1 and CDR2 sequences are MGHRA and YSYEKL. The CDR3 loop reads CASSQEEGPNQPQHF. The CDR3 DNA reads as TGCGCCAGCAGCCAAGAAGAGGGCCCCAATCAGCCCCAGCATTTT.

The chain carries TRBV19 and TRBJ2-7; the D gene is possibly TRBD2 (6 bases). CDR1 and CDR2 from the germline V gene are LNHDA and SQIVND (reference sequence). This CDR3 contains 13 residues. V was trimmed by 5 bases and J by 6 bases, leaving 14 bases between them. The CDR3 region has the DNA TGTGCCAGTAGTGCGCGGGACGGTCTCGAGCAGTACTTC. This gives the protein CASSARDGLEQYF.

DNA of the CDR3: TGCGCCAGCAGCTTGGGCCCCGAAGGAGGGGAGCAGTACTTC. This encodes CASSLGPEGGEQYF. The chain combines TRBV5-1 with TRBJ2-7, with D possibly TRBD2 on 6 matching bases. V was clipped by 0 bases and J by 7 bases, with 14 bases between them. Germline assignment: CDR1 SGHRS and CDR2 YFSETQ. The CDR3 loop spans 14 amino acids. The entire variable domain, with the rest obtained from reference TRBV5-1 and TRBJ2-7, is as follows: KAGVTQTPRYLIKTRGQQVTLSCSPISGHRSVSWYQQTPGQGLQFLFEYFSETQRNKGNFPGRFSGRQFSNSRSEMNVSTLELGDSALYLCASSLGPEGGEQYFGPGTRLTVT.

The rearrangement joins TRBV27 to TRBJ2-3; 9 bases align to TRBD2. CDR1 and CDR2 (germline): MNHEY, SMNVEV (reference sequence). The V segment lost 5 bases and the J segment 0 bases; nucleotides outside the gene matches: 6. CDR3 length: 16 amino acids. The CDR3 loop reads CASSTASGASTDTQYF. DNA of the CDR3: TGTGCCAGCAGTACCGCTAGCGGGGCTAGCACAGATACGCAGTATTTT.

The chain joins TRBV18 to TRBJ1-5; 8 positions match TRBD1. Germline V gene lookup returns CDR1 KGHSH and CDR2 LQKENI. With 6 bases clipped from V and 8 bases from J, the junction kept 15 bases outside the gene matches. The CDR3 is made up of 16 amino acids. Here the CDR3 DNA reads TGTGCCAGCTCCCCTTCGGACAGGGCGATTGAGGAGCCCCAGCATTTT. Encoded protein: CASSPSDRAIEEPQHF.

This chain links TRBV5-8 with TRBJ2-3; D is perhaps TRBD2 (5 bases). Trimming took off 2 bases at V and 3 bases at J, with 13 bases between the two ends. This CDR3 is 15 amino acids long. CDR1 is SGHTS and CDR2 is YDEGEE in the germline V gene. The CDR3 nucleotides are TGTGCCAGCAGCTTTGTTGGAGGTGGGACAGATACGCAGTATTTT. Its protein is CASSFVGGGTDTQYF.

CDR3 sequence: CASSPLSDTQYF. The CDR3 DNA reads TGTGCCAGCTCACCCCTCTCAGATACGCAGTATTTT. The V call is TRBV18, the J call TRBJ2-3; D is ambiguous. This CDR3 has 12 amino acids. The germline V and J ends were trimmed by 3 bases and 4 bases, with 5 bases remaining between them. The germline V gene encodes CDR1 KGHSH and CDR2 LQKENI. The whole variable domain, remainder taken from reference TRBV18 and TRBJ2-3, is NAGVMQNPRHLVRRRGQEARLRCSPMKGHSHVYWYRQLPEEGLKFMVYLQKENIIDESGMPKERFSAEFPKEGPSILRIQQVVRGDSAAYFCASSPLSDTQYFGPGTRLTVL.

The rearrangement joins TRBV19 to TRBJ2-3, with unresolved D. Germline V gene lookup returns CDR1 LNHDA and CDR2 SQIVND (reference sequence). This CDR3 region has 15 residues. V shed 5 bases and J shed 2 bases, with 14 bases lying between them. The CDR3 sequence is CASSADTLFTDTQYF. The CDR3 DNA reads as TGTGCCAGTAGTGCAGACACCCTTTTCACAGATACGCAGTATTTT.

V gene TRBV15 combines with J gene TRBJ1-3; no definite D call. Germline V gene data show CDR1 as LNHNV and CDR2 as YYDKDF (reference sequence). CDR3 length: 13 residues. V lost 4 bases, J lost 0 bases, and 4 bases lay in between. CDR3 bases: TGTGCCACCAGCATAAACTCTGGAAACACCATATATTTT. Encoded protein: CATSINSGNTIYF.

A single count supports this clone. The chain uses TRBV11-2 and TRBJ2-4, with D unresolved. Looked up from germline, CDR1 is SGHAT and CDR2 is FQNNGV. V dropped 4 bases and J dropped 0 bases, with 13 bases sitting between them. The CDR3 spans 16 residues. The CDR3 region is CASSSPLEVAKNIQYF. The CDR3 bases are TGTGCCAGCAGCTCTCCGCTAGAGGTAGCCAAAAACATTCAGTACTTC.